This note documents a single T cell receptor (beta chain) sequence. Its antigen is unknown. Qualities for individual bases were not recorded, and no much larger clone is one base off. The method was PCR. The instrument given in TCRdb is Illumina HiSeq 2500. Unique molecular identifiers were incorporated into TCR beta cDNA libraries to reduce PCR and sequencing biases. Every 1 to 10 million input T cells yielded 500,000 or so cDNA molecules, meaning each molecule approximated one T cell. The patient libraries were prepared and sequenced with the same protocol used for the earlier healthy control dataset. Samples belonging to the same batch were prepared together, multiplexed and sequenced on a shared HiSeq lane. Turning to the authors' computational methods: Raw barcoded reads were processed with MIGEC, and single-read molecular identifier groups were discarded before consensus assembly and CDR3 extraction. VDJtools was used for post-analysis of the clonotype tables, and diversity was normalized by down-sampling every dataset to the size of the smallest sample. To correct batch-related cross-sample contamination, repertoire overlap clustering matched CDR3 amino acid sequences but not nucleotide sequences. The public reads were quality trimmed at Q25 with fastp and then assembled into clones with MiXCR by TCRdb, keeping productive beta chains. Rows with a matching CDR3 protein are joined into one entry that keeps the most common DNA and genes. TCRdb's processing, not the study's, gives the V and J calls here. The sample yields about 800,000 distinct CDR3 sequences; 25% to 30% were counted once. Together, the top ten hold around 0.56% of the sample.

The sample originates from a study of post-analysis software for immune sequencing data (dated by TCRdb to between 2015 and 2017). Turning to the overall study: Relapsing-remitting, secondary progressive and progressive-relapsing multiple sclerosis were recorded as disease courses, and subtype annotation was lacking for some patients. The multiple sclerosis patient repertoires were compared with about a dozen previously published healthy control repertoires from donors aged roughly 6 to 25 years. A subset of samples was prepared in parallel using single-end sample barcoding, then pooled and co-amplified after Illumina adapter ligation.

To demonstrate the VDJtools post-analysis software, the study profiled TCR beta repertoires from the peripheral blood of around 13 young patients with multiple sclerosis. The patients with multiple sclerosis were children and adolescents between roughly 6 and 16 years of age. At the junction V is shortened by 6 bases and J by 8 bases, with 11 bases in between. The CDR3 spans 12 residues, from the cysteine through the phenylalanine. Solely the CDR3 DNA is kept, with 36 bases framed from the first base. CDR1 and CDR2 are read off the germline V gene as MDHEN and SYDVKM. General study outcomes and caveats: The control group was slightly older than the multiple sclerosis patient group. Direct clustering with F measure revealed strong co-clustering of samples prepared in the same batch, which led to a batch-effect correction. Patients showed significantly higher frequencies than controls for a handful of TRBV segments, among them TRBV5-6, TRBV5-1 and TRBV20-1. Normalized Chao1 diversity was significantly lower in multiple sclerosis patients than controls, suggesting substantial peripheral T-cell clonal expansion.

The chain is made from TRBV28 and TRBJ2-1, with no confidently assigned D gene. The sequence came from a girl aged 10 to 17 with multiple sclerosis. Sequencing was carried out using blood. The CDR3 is CASRGAFDEQFF. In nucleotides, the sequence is TGTGCCAGCAGAGGCGCCTTCGATGAGCAGTTCTTC.